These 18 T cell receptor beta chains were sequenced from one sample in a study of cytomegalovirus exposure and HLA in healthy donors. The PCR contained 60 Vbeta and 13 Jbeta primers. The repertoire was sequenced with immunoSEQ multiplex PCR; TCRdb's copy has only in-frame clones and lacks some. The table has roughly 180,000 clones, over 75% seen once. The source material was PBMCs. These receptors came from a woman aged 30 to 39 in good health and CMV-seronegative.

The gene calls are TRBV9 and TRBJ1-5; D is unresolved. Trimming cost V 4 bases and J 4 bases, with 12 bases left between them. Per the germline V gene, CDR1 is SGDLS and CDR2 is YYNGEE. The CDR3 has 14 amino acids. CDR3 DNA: TGTGCCAGCAGCCCCGCGGCGGGGAATCAGCCCCAGCATTTT. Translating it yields CASSPAAGNQPQHF.

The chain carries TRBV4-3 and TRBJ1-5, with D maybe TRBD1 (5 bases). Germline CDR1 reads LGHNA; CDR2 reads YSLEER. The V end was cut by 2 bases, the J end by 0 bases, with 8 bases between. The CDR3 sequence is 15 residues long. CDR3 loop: CASSQTTDSNQPQHF. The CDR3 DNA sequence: TGCGCCAGCAGCCAAACGACAGATAGCAATCAGCCCCAGCATTTT.

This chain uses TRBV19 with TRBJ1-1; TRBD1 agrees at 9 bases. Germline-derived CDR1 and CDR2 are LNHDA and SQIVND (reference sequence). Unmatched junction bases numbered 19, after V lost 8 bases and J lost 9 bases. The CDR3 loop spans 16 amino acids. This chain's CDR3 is CASSHLKGQGPFQAFF. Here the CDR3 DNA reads TGTGCCAGTTCTCATTTAAAAGGACAGGGGCCCTTCCAAGCTTTCTTT.

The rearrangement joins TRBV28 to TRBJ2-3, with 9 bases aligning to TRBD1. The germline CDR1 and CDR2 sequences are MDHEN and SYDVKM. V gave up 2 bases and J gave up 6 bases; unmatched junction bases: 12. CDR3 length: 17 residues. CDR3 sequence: CASSLIQGGQGGDTQYF. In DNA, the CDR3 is TGTGCCAGCAGTTTAATCCAGGGGGGACAGGGAGGTGATACGCAGTATTTT. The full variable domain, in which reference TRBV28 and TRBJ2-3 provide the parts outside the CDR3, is DVKVTQSSRYLVKRTGEKVFLECVQDMDHENMFWYRQDPGLGLRLIYFSYDVKMKEKGDIPEGYSVSREKKERFSLILESASTNQTSMYLCASSLIQGGQGGDTQYFGPGTRLTVL.

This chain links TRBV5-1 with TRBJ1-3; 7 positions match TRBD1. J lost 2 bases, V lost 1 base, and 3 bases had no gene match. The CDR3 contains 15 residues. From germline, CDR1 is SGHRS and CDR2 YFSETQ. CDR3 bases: TGCGCCAGCAGCTTGTCACAGGGGCCTGGAAACACCATATATTTT. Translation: CASSLSQGPGNTIYF.

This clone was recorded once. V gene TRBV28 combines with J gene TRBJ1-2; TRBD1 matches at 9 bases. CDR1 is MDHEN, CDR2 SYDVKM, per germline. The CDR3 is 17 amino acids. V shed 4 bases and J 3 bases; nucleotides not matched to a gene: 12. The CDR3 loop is CASSSPGQGKTDYGYTF. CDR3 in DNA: TGTGCCAGCAGTTCCCCGGGACAGGGAAAGACGGACTATGGCTACACCTTC.

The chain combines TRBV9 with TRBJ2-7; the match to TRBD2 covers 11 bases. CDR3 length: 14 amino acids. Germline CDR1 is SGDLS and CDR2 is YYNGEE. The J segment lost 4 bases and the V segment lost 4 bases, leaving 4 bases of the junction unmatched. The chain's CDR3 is CASSSGLAGYEQYF. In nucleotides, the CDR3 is TGTGCCAGCAGCTCCGGACTAGCGGGTTACGAGCAGTACTTC. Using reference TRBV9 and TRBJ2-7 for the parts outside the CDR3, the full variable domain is DSGVTQTPKHLITATGQRVTLRCSPRSGDLSVYWYQQSLDQGLQFLIQYYNGEERAKGNILERFSAQQFPDLHSELNLSSLELGDSALYFCASSSGLAGYEQYFGPGTRLTVT.

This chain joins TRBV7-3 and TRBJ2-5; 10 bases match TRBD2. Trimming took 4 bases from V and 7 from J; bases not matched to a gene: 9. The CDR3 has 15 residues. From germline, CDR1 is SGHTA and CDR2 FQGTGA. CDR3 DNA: TGTGCCAGCAGCTCCCTAGCGGGGGCACCGGGGACCCAGTACTTC. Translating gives CASSSLAGAPGTQYF.

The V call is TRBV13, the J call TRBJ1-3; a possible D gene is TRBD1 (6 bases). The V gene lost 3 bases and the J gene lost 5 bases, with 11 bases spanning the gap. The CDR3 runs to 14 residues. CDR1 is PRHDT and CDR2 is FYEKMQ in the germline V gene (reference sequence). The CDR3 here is CASSFRTERNTIYF. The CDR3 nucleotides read TGTGCCAGCAGCTTTCGGACAGAGCGAAACACCATATATTTT.

The CDR3 nucleotides are TGTGCCAGTAGTATCGGGCGGGTTTCGAAGGGCTACACCTTC. Its protein is CASSIGRVSKGYTF. The chain is built from TRBV19 and TRBJ1-2; D is unclear. Trimming removed 3 bases from V and 8 bases from J, with 16 bases in between. CDR1 LNHDA and CDR2 SQIVND come from the germline V gene (reference sequence). The CDR3 contains 14 residues.

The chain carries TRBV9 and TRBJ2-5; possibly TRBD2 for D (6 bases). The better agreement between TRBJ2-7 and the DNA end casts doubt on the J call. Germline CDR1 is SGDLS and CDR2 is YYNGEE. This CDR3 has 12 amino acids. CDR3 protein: CASGPGVYEQYF. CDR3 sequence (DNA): TGTGCCAGCGGGCCGGGGGTTTACGAGCAGTACTTC.

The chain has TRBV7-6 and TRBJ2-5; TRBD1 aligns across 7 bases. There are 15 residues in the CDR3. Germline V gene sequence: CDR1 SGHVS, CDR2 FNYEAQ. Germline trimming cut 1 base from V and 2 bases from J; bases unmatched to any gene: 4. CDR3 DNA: TGTGCCAGCAGCTTAGGGACAGGCGGTCAAGAGACCCAGTACTTC. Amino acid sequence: CASSLGTGGQETQYF.

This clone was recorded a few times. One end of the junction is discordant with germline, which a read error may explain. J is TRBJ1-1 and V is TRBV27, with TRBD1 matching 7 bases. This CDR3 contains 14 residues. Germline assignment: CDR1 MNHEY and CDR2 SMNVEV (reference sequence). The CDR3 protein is CASSVSGGNTEAFF. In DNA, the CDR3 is TGTGCCAGCAGTGTATCAGGGGGGAACACTGAAGCTTTCTTT.

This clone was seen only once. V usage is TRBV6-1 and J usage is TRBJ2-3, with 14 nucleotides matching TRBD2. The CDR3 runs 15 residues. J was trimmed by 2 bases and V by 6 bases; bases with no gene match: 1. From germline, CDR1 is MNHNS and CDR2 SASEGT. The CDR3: CASRTSGGATDTQYF. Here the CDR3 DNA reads TGTGCCAGCAGGACTAGCGGGGGGGCCACAGATACGCAGTATTTT.

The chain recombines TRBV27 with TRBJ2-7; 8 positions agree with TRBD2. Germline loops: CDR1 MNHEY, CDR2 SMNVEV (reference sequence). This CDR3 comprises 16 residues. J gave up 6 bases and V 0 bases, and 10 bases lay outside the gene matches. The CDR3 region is CASSLSHGGGRAEQYF. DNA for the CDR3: TGTGCCAGCAGTTTATCCCACGGGGGGGGCCGGGCCGAGCAGTACTTC.

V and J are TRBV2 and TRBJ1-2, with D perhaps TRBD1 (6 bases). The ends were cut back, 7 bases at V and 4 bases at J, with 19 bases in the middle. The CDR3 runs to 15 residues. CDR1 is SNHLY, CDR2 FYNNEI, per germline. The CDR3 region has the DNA TGTGCCAGCAATTCACAGGGTCGGGGTAGCTATGGCTACACCTTC. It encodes CASNSQGRGSYGYTF.

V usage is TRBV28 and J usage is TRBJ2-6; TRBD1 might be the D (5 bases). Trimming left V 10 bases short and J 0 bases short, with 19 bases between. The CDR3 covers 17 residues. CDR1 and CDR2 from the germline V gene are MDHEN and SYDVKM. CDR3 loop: CATHLGQSDSGANVLTF. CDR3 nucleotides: TGTGCCACCCACCTGGGGCAGTCCGACTCTGGGGCCAACGTCCTGACTTTC.

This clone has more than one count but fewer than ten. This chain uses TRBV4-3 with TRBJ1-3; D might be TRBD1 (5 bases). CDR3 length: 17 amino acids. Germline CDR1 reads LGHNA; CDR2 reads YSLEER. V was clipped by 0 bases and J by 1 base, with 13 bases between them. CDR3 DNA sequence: TGCGCCAGCAGCCAAGATGATGGGGCGCCGTCTGGAAACACCATATATTTT. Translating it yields CASSQDDGAPSGNTIYF.